Shown below are 8 T cell receptor beta chains from a single sample sequenced in a study of chemoradiotherapy in HPV16-positive cancers. Sequencing was performed with immunoSEQ multiplex PCR; in TCRdb, only in-frame clones are kept and a portion is missing. This table holds several thousand clones, 60% to 85% found once. The biological material was taken from a patient who underwent chemoradiotherapy. Every receptor here comes from a human donor with HPV-associated anogenital cancer.

This clone has just one count. This chain connects TRBV4-3 to TRBJ2-1; TRBD2 matches at 10 bases. This CDR3 is built from 16 residues. Germline-derived CDR1 and CDR2 are LGHNA and YSLEER. The V gene end was trimmed by 0 bases and the J gene end by 4 bases; junction bases not matched to a gene: 3. CDR3 coding DNA: TGCGCCAGCAGCCAAGATAGCGGGGGGTCGTACAATGAGCAGTTCTTC. Translating gives CASSQDSGGSYNEQFF.

The chain couples TRBV7-2 to TRBJ2-7; D is perhaps TRBD1 (7 bases). V was pared by 5 bases and J by 6 bases, with 14 bases between. Per germline, CDR1 SGHTA and CDR2 FQGNSA. The CDR3 is made up of 13 amino acids. CDR3 amino acids: CASSRNQGGEQYF. The CDR3 DNA sequence: TGTGCCAGCAGCCGCAACCAGGGGGGCGAGCAGTACTTC.

This chain joins TRBV18 and TRBJ1-1; a weak D match, TRBD1 (6 bases). This CDR3 spans 14 amino acids. V lost 5 bases to trimming and J lost 0 bases, with 10 bases between them. Germline V gene sequence: CDR1 KGHSH, CDR2 LQKENI. CDR3 DNA: TGTGCCAGCTCAATGACAGGTATGAACACTGAAGCTTTCTTT. Its protein is CASSMTGMNTEAFF.

V is TRBV10-3 and J is TRBJ2-1, with D perhaps matching TRBD1 or TRBD2 (5 bases each). The CDR3 loop spans 19 amino acids. Germline V gene data show CDR1 as ENHRY and CDR2 as SYGVKD. The V gene lost 2 bases and the J gene lost 0 bases, with 20 bases spanning the gap. This CDR3 is CAISEGTRPGANSYNEQFF. CDR3 in DNA: TGTGCCATCAGTGAGGGCACCCGCCCCGGGGCAAACTCCTACAATGAGCAGTTCTTC.

This clone was seen a handful of times. The chain is built from TRBV15 and TRBJ2-3; unclear D gene. V lost 0 bases to trimming and J lost 6 bases, with 4 bases between them. The CDR3 runs to 12 residues. Germline V CDR1 and CDR2: LNHNV, YYDKDF (reference sequence). The DNA of the CDR3 is TGTGCCACCAGCAGAGATTCCGATACGCAGTATTTT. Amino acids: CATSRDSDTQYF. The whole variable domain, filled in from reference TRBV15 and TRBJ2-3, reads DAMVIQNPRYQVTQFGKPVTLSCSQTLNHNVMYWYQQKSSQAPKLLFHYYDKDFNNEADTPDNFQSRRPNTSFCFLDIRSPGLGDTAMYLCATSRDSDTQYFGPGTRLTVL.

V is TRBV28 and J is TRBJ2-3, with D unresolved. The CDR3 contains 15 residues. Trimming took 5 bases from V and 5 from J, leaving 17 bases between them. Germline CDR1 and CDR2: MDHEN and SYDVKM. The chain's CDR3 is CASSLGATGVDTQYF. In DNA, the CDR3 is TGTGCCAGCAGTCTCGGTGCGACGGGTGTAGATACGCAGTATTTT.

J is TRBJ2-2 and V is TRBV2; D unclear. Germline V lookup: CDR1 SNHLY, CDR2 FYNNEI. This CDR3 is built from 14 residues. The V gene lost 4 bases and the J gene lost 4 bases, with 10 bases spanning the gap. The DNA of the CDR3 is TGTGCCAGCAGTGCAGGAAGGAGCACCGGGGAGCTGTTTTTT. Translated, it gives CASSAGRSTGELFF. Full variable domain (rest looked up from reference TRBV2 and TRBJ2-2): EPEVTQTPSHQVTQMGQEVILRCVPISNHLYFYWYRQILGQKVEFLVSFYNNEISEKSEIFDDQFSVERPDGSNFTLKIRSTKLEDSAMYFCASSAGRSTGELFFGEGSRLTVL.

The chain employs TRBV5-4 and TRBJ2-2, with TRBD2 matching over 7 bases. The ends lost 4 bases at V and 5 bases at J; junction bases unmatched: 11. Per germline, CDR1 SGHNT and CDR2 YYREEE (reference sequence). The CDR3 has 16 amino acids. In nucleotides, the CDR3 is TGTGCCAGCAGCCCCGAGACTAGCCGGAATACCGGGGAGCTGTTTTTT. It specifies CASSPETSRNTGELFF.